This TCR beta chain was obtained from a study of HIV-infected patients and healthy controls. TCRdb called the 5' RACE reads again in MiXCR, with one record for every CDR3 protein. The sample lists some 67,000 distinct CDR3 sequences, about a sixth occurring once. This clonotype has at least ten counts. This CDR3 is built from 14 residues. Germline V gene sequence: CDR1 DFQATT, CDR2 SNEGSKA (reference sequence). V was pared by 7 bases and J by 4 bases, with 17 bases between. The chain is built from TRBV20-1 and TRBJ1-5, with D tentatively TRBD1 (6 bases). The sample was CD4+ T cells from blood. This receptor was identified in a human donor in good health. CDR3 in amino acids: CSVPVPRGNQPQHF. DNA of the CDR3: TGCAGTGTCCCAGTCCCCAGGGGTAATCAGCCCCAGCATTTT.